This entry lists 17 T cell receptor beta chains sequenced from one sample in a study of T cell repertoires in cytomegalovirus infection. TCRdb reprocessed the reads via MiXCR and lists one record per CDR3 protein. This repertoire shows about 770,000 distinct CDR3 sequences, 25% to 30% found once; its top ten account for around 12%. Their specific antigens are unknown. Sequencing used cultured CD8+ T cells from PBMCs, obtained from culture after CMV antigen stimulation. The receptors here all came from a human donor in good health (CMV status not recorded). Some clones in this sample may be carry-over from other donors' samples.

The J gene is TRBJ2-3, the V gene TRBV6-5; tentative D call: TRBD2 (6 bases). V lost 10 bases to trimming and J lost 7 bases, with 24 bases between them. CDR3 length equals 15 residues. Germline V gene data show CDR1 as MNHEY and CDR2 as SVGAGI. Here the CDR3 reads CATQGGDASFHTQYF. CDR3 nucleotide sequence: TGTGCCACCCAAGGAGGGGACGCGTCCTTCCATACGCAGTATTTT.

The rearrangement uses TRBV7-2 and TRBJ2-1, with TRBD2 identical over 11 bases. The CDR3 totals 18 residues. Germline-derived CDR1 and CDR2 are SGHTA and FQGNSA. Losses at the gene ends were 1 base for V and 5 bases for J; bases not matched to a gene: 10. Here the CDR3 reads CASSLDPLAGGPNNEQFF. The CDR3 nucleotides are TGTGCCAGCAGCTTAGACCCGTTAGCGGGGGGGCCGAACAATGAGCAGTTCTTC.

This clonotype has a handful of counts. This chain joins TRBV2 and TRBJ1-4; possibly TRBD1 for D (5 bases). Trimming removed 3 bases from V and 6 bases from J, with 11 bases in between. Per the germline V gene, CDR1 is SNHLY and CDR2 is FYNNEI. The CDR3 is made up of 14 amino acids. The CDR3 protein is CASSEGPTYEKLFF. The CDR3 DNA is TGTGCCAGCAGTGAGGGACCGACGTATGAAAAACTGTTTTTT.

This chain links TRBV7-9 with TRBJ2-3, with TRBD2 as a possible D gene (6 bases). This CDR3 has 15 residues. Trimming took 4 bases from V and 2 from J, leaving 13 bases between them. Germline CDR1 is SEHNR and CDR2 is FQNEAQ (reference sequence). The CDR3 sequence is CASSSGTLSTDTQYF. The CDR3 DNA reads as TGTGCCAGCAGCTCGGGGACTCTCTCCACAGATACGCAGTATTTT. Variable domain in full (rest from reference TRBV7-9 and TRBJ2-3): DTGVSQNPRHKITKRGQNVTFRCDPISEHNRLYWYRQTLGQGPEFLTYFQNEAQLEKSRLLSDRFSAERPKGSFSTLEIQRTEQGDSAMYLCASSSGTLSTDTQYFGPGTRLTVL.

This clonotype showed up just a few times. This chain joins TRBV27 and TRBJ2-2, with 8 bases identical to TRBD2. Germline V gene lookup returns CDR1 MNHEY and CDR2 SMNVEV (reference sequence). The CDR3 covers 14 residues. V dropped 5 bases and J dropped 6; count of bases not matched to a gene: 5. In DNA form, the CDR3 reads TGTGCCAGCAGTCCAAGGACTAGCTCCGGGGAGCTGTTTTTT. Amino acid sequence: CASSPRTSSGELFF.

The V gene is TRBV5-4, the J gene TRBJ1-6, with 8 bases aligning to TRBD1. V shed 4 bases and J 8 bases; nucleotides not matched to a gene: 8. CDR1 SGHNT and CDR2 YYREEE come from the germline V gene (reference sequence). This CDR3 is built from 15 residues. In DNA form, the CDR3 reads TGTGCCAGCAGCGGCGCAGGGGGCGCGTATTCACCCCTCCACTTT. As protein: CASSGAGGAYSPLHF.

The V gene is TRBV28, the J gene TRBJ1-1; no clear D gene. From germline, CDR1 is MDHEN and CDR2 SYDVKM. Between the trimmed V and J ends, which lost 0 bases and 1 base, there was a span of 3 bases. The CDR3 contains 13 residues. CDR3 nucleotides: TGTGCCAGCAGTTTATGGGCGAACACTGAAGCTTTCTTT. Translated: CASSLWANTEAFF.

This clonotype was counted a few times. V gene TRBV29-1 combines with J gene TRBJ1-1; D is possibly TRBD1 (6 bases). V was shortened by 5 bases and J by 6 bases, with 10 bases between the two germline ends. The CDR3 is made up of 11 amino acids. CDR1 and CDR2 (germline): SQVTM, ANQGSEA. In DNA, the CDR3 is TGCAGCGTTTACGGGGGCCCTGAAGCTTTCTTT. This codes for CSVYGGPEAFF.

The J gene is TRBJ1-1, the V gene TRBV19, with D possibly TRBD1 on 6 matching bases. V lost 0 bases and J lost 5, with 13 bases in between. From germline, CDR1 is LNHDA and CDR2 SQIVND (reference sequence). This CDR3 contains 15 residues. The CDR3 loop reads CASSIDPGGGTEAFF. DNA for the CDR3: TGTGCCAGTAGTATAGATCCGGGGGGCGGAACTGAAGCTTTCTTT.

The CDR3 here is CASSQQGDWPLHF. The CDR3 bases are TGCGCCAGCAGCCAACAGGGAGACTGGCCCCTCCACTTT. The V gene is TRBV4-1, the J gene TRBJ1-6; a weak D match, TRBD1 (5 bases). Trimming took off 2 bases at V and 13 bases at J, with 12 bases between the two ends. This CDR3 has 13 residues. Germline CDR1 MGHRA, CDR2 YSYEKL.

This chain joins TRBV27 and TRBJ2-1; no definite D call. Germline loops: CDR1 MNHEY, CDR2 SMNVEV (reference sequence). V was pared by 3 bases and J by 6 bases, with 12 bases between. This CDR3 spans 14 amino acids. Here the CDR3 reads CASSFSRLINEQFF. The DNA for the CDR3 is TGTGCCAGCAGTTTCTCCCGTTTAATCAATGAGCAGTTCTTC.

This chain connects TRBV7-6 to TRBJ2-2; no clear D. CDR3 length: 14 residues. The V and J ends lost 5 bases and 5 bases respectively, with 12 bases between them. CDR1 is SGHVS and CDR2 is FNYEAQ in the germline V gene. CDR3 DNA: TGTGCCAGCAGCCGACCTTACAGTACCGGGGAGCTGTTTTTT. Translation gives CASSRPYSTGELFF.

A few counts support this clonotype. For the CDR3, the DNA is TGTGCCAGTACCTTCTCCGGGAGCTACGAGCAGTACTTC. It specifies CASTFSGSYEQYF. The chain is built from TRBV19 and TRBJ2-7; D may be TRBD2 (6 bases). The CDR3 consists of 13 residues. Germline assignment: CDR1 LNHDA and CDR2 SQIVND (reference sequence). V was pared by 7 bases and J by 3 bases, with 13 bases between.

The rearrangement uses TRBV6-6 and TRBJ1-5; 8 bases match TRBD1. The V gene's germline CDR1 is MNHNY and CDR2 SVGAGI (reference sequence). This CDR3 comprises 15 residues. Trimming at V came to 6 bases and at J to 5 bases, leaving 9 bases not matched to a gene. In DNA form, the CDR3 reads TGTGCCAGCAGCCCGACAGGGGCCCTTTATCAGCCCCAGCATTTT. It encodes CASSPTGALYQPQHF.

This clonotype was observed a few times. The chain uses TRBV6-6 and TRBJ2-7, with D possibly being TRBD1 or TRBD2 (5 bases each). CDR1 is MNHNY and CDR2 is SVGAGI in the germline V gene (reference sequence). With 0 bases removed from V and 6 bases from J, the gap between germline ends came to 9 bases. The CDR3 loop spans 13 amino acids. CDR3 sequence reads: CASSYSRGAEQYV. The CDR3 DNA is TGTGCCAGCAGTTACTCGAGAGGGGCCGAGCAGTACGTC.

The table lists this clonotype with a few counts. This chain connects TRBV2 to TRBJ2-7; D unresolved. The CDR3 length is 12 residues. Germline loops: CDR1 SNHLY, CDR2 FYNNEI. V gave up 8 bases and J gave up 2 bases, with 10 bases separating them. The CDR3 is CASSGGPYEQYV. CDR3 nucleotides: TGTGCCAGCTCGGGCGGACCCTACGAGCAGTACGTC.

This clonotype was counted only a few times. The chain carries TRBV12-5 and TRBJ1-2; D is ambiguous. V dropped 6 bases and J dropped 3 bases, with 17 bases sitting between them. Germline CDR1 and CDR2: LGHNT and FRNRAP. The CDR3 is made up of 15 amino acids. CDR3 region: CASGPPSWVDYGYTF. In DNA form, the CDR3 reads TGTGCTAGTGGGCCCCCCTCTTGGGTCGACTATGGCTACACCTTC.